The sequence of this TCR beta chain was determined in a study of identical twins. Points from the study as a whole: The analysis was cross-sectional rather than longitudinal within donors. There was more out-of-frame TCR alpha sharing in monozygotic twins than models estimated. For cord blood, abundant beta clonotypes had fewer insertions, unlike memory repertoires, which showed none.

The CDR3 has 17 amino acids. The germline V gene encodes CDR1 LGHNT and CDR2 FRNRAP. Trimming cost V 6 bases and J 9 bases; bases outside gene matches: 16. TCRdb reprocessed the 5' RACE reads via MiXCR and lists one record per CDR3 protein. This table has 450,000 or so distinct CDR3 sequences, less than 25% appearing once. Comments on this clonotype: The antigen is not known.

These data were also reused for a study on T cells expressing NK-cell markers. This second report adds: The study found these clonotypes also leading the CD3+CD56-NKG2C+ fraction in a few donors.

This chain links TRBV12-5 with TRBJ2-1, with 11 bases fitting TRBD2. The sequence was obtained from a woman younger than 35 in good health. The material sequenced was CD4+ T cells sorted from blood. CDR3 sequence reads: CASGPRGLAAHGGEQFF. CDR3 sequence (DNA): TGTGCTAGTGGGCCGAGGGGACTAGCGGCTCATGGGGGTGAGCAGTTCTTC.